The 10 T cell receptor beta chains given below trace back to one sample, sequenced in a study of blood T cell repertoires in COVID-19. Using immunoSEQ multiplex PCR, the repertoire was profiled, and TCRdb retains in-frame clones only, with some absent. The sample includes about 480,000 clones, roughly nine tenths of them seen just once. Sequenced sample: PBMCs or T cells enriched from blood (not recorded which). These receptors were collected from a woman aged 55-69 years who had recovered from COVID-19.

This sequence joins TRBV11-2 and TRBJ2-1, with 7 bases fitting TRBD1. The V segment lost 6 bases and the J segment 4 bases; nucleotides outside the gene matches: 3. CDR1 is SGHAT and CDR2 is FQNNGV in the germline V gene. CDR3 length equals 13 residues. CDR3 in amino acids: CASRKQGYNEQFF. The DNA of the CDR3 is TGTGCCAGCAGGAAACAGGGGTACAATGAGCAGTTCTTC.

The CDR3 DNA is TGTGCCAGCAGCTCGGGACAGATCGGGGGCTACACCTTC. Translated: CASSSGQIGGYTF. This chain connects TRBV7-2 to TRBJ1-2, with TRBD1 matching over 7 bases. Trimming at V came to 4 bases and at J to 8 bases, leaving 7 bases not matched to a gene. Germline V lookup: CDR1 SGHTA, CDR2 FQGNSA. The CDR3 covers 13 residues.

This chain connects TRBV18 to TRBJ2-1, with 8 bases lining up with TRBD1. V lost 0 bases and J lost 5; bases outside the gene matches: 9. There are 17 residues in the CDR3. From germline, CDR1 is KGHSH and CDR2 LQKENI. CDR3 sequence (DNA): TGTGCCAGCTCACCACCACGCGGAGAGGACAGGGACAATGAGCAGTTCTTC. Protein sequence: CASSPPRGEDRDNEQFF.

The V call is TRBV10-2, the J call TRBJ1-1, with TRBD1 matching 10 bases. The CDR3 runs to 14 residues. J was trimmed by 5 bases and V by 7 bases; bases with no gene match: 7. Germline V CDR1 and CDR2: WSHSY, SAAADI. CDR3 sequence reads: CASKRGTGVTEAFF. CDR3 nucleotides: TGCGCCAGCAAAAGAGGGACAGGGGTTACTGAAGCTTTCTTT.

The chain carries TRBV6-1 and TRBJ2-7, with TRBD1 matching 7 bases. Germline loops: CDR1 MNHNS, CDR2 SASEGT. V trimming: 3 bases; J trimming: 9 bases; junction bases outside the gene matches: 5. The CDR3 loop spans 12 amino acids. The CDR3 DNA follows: TGTGCCAGCAGTGACGACAGGGTGGGGCAGTACGTC. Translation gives CASSDDRVGQYV.

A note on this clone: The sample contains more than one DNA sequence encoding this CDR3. The CDR3 spells CASSLVPGTNEKLFF. Here the CDR3 DNA reads TGTGCCAGCAGCTTGGTACCAGGAACTAATGAAAAACTGTTTTTT. V is TRBV5-4 and J is TRBJ1-4; D remains ambiguous. Germline CDR1 SGHNT, CDR2 YYREEE (reference sequence). Trimming left V 0 bases short and J 1 base short, with 7 bases between. CDR3 size: 15 residues.

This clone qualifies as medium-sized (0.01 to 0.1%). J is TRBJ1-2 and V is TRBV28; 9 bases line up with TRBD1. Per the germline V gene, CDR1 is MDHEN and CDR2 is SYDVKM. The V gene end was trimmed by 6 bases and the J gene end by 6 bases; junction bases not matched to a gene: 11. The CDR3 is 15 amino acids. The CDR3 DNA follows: TGTGCCAGCAGATTCGTTACTGACAGGGGGGATGGCTACACCTTC. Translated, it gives CASRFVTDRGDGYTF.

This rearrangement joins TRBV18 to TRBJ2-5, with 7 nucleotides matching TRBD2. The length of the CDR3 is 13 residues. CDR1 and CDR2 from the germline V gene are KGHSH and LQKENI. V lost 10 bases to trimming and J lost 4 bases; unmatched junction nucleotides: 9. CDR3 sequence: CATTTGLGETQYF. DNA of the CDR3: TGTGCCACAACCACTGGACTAGGAGAGACCCAGTACTTC.

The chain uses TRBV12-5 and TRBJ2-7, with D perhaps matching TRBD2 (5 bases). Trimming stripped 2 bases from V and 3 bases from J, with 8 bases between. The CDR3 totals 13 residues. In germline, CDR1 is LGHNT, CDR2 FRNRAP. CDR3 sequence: CASGLYGGYEQYV. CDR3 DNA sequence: TGTGCTAGTGGTTTGTATGGAGGCTACGAGCAGTACGTC.

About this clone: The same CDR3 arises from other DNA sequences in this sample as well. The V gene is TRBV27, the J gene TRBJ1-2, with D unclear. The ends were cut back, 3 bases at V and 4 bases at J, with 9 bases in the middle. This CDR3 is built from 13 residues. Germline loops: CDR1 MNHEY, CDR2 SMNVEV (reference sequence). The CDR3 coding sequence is TGTGCCAGCAGTTTTAGAGGGTTCTATGGCTACACCTTC. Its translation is CASSFRGFYGYTF.